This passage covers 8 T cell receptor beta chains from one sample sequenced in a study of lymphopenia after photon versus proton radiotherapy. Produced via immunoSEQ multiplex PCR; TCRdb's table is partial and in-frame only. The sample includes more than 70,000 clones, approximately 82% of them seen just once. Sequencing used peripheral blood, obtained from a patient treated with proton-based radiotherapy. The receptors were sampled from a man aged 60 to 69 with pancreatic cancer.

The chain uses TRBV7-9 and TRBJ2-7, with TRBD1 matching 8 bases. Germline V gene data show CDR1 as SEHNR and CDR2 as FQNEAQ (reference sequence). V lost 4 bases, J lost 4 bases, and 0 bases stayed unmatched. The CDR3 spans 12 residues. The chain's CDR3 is CASSWDRYEQYF. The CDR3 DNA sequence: TGTGCCAGCAGCTGGGACAGGTACGAGCAGTACTTC.

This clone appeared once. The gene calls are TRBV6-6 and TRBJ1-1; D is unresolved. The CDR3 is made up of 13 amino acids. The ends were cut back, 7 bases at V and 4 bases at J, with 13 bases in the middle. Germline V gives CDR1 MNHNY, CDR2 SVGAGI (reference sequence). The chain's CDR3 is CASTPNDGTEAFF. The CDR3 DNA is TGTGCCAGCACCCCGAACGATGGCACTGAAGCTTTCTTT.

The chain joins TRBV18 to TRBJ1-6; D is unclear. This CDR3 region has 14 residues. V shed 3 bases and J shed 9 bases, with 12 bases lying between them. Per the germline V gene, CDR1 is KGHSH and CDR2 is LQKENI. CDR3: CASSPVGRSSPLHF. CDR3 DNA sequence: TGTGCCAGCTCACCGGTTGGCAGGAGTTCACCCCTCCACTTT.

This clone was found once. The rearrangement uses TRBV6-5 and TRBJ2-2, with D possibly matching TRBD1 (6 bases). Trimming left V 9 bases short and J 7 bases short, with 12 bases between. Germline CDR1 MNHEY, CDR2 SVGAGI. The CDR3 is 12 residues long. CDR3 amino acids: CASWGQGGELFF. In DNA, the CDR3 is TGTGCCAGTTGGGGGCAGGGCGGGGAGCTGTTTTTT.

The CDR3 nucleotides read TGTGCCAGCAGCTCCCAACTTTTAGCGGGCAATGAGCAGTTCTTC. The encoded protein is CASSSQLLAGNEQFF. The genes are TRBV11-2 and TRBJ2-1, with 7 positions matching TRBD2. Germline V gives CDR1 SGHAT, CDR2 FQNNGV. The CDR3 is 15 residues long. J gave up 6 bases and V 4 bases, and 9 bases lay outside the gene matches.

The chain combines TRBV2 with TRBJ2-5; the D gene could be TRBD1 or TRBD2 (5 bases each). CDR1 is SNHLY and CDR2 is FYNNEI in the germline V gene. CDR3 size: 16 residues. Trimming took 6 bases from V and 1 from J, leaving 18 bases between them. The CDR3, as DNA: TGTGCCAGCAGCCCGCCCGCGAGGGGTCGCCAAGAGACCCAGTACTTC. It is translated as CASSPPARGRQETQYF.

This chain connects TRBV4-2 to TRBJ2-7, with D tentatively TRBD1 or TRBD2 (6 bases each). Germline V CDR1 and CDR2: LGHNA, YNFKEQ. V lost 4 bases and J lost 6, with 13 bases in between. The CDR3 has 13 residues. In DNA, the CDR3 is TGTGCCAGCAGCCTCGGAGGGGGGTCCGAGCAGTACTTC. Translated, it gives CASSLGGGSEQYF.

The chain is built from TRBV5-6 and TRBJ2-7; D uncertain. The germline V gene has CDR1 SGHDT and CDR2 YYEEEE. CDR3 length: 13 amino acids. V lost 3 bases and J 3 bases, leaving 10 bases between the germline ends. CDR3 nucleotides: TGTGCCAGCAGCTCTCCTATGGGCTACGAGCAGTACTTC. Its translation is CASSSPMGYEQYF.